Each of the 5 T cell receptor beta chains below was sequenced from the same sample in a study of cytomegalovirus exposure and HLA in healthy donors. The PCR employed 60 Vbeta primers together with 13 Jbeta primers. The method was immunoSEQ multiplex PCR; TCRdb's version includes in-frame clones alone and lacks a portion of them. There are 78,000 or so clones in the sample; about 81% occur only once, and 2% to 3% lies in the top ten. Sequenced: PBMCs. These receptors were taken from a woman aged 50 to 65 in good health and CMV-seronegative.

This chain links TRBV25-1 with TRBJ2-7, with TRBD1 as a possible D gene (6 bases). V was trimmed by 3 bases and J by 5 bases, leaving 8 bases between them. This CDR3 comprises 12 residues. CDR1 and CDR2 (germline): MGHDK, SYGVNS. CDR3 in amino acids: CASSEDSDEQYF. In DNA, the CDR3 is TGTGCCAGCAGTGAGGACAGCGACGAGCAGTACTTC.

This clone was seen a handful of times. Sequence at one end of the junction differs from germline and may be a read error. V gene TRBV4-2 combines with J gene TRBJ2-7; the match to TRBD1 covers 10 bases. The CDR3 has 16 residues. In germline, CDR1 is LGHNA, CDR2 YNFKEQ. The CDR3 region is CASSQELDRGPYGQYF. The CDR3 DNA follows: TGTGCCAGCAGCCAAGAACTTGACAGGGGGCCCTACGGGCAGTACTTC.

CDR3 coding DNA: TGTGCCAGCAGCCAGGCGACAGGGTTGGAAAATTCACCCCTCCACTTT. Protein product: CASSQATGLENSPLHF. The J gene is TRBJ1-6, the V gene TRBV4-2, with TRBD1 identical over 7 bases. CDR1 is LGHNA and CDR2 is YNFKEQ in the germline V gene. CDR3 size: 16 residues. Unmatched junction bases numbered 9, after V lost 3 bases and J lost 7 bases.

The chain joins TRBV7-8 to TRBJ1-5, with a tentative D call TRBD1 (6 bases). This CDR3 is built from 13 residues. Germline CDR1 and CDR2: SGHVS and FQNEAQ. Deletions cut 4 bases from V and 7 bases from J, with 11 bases between. Here the CDR3 reads CASSSGQTQPQHF. DNA for the CDR3: TGTGCCAGCAGCTCGGGACAAACCCAGCCCCAGCATTTT.

V gene TRBV6-5 combines with J gene TRBJ2-7, with 15 bases matching TRBD2. The CDR3 loop spans 14 amino acids. The germline CDR1 and CDR2 sequences are MNHEY and SVGAGI. The junction had 4 bases not matched to a gene; V was cut back by 6 bases and J by 7 bases. CDR3 loop: CASRGGLAGGEQYF. The CDR3 DNA reads as TGTGCCAGCAGGGGGGGACTAGCGGGAGGTGAGCAGTACTTC.